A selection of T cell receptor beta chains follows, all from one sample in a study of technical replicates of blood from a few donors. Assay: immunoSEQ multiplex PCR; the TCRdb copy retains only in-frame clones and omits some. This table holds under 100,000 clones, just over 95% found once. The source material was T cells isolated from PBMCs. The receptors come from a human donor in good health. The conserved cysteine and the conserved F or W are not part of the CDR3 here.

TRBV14,ASSQRQGVPYEQY
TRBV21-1,ASSPRDKNIQY
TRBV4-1,ASSQGQNLYEQY
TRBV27,ASSSGQGATGRVGNEQF
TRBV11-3,ASSPYSSTDTQY
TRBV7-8,ASRVSQGRIEAF
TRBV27,ASSAAGWAYEQF
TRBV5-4,ASSFYNEKGGNQPQH
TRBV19,ASSQQGAYEQY
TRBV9,ASSVGQGKRGYT
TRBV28,ASSLGTSGYQETQY
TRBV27,ASSHPPGTGLREQY
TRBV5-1,ASSLGRGVYNEQF
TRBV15,ATRSLAGVVYEQF
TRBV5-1,ASSQFTSGRARELF
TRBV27,ASSFLRIGTEAF
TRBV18,ASSSSSGTGYYGYT
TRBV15,ATSRRGDTYNEQF
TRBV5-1,ASSVPQGSTEAF
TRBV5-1,ASSLQDSMNTEAF
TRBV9,ASSVDAGGPRETQY
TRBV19,ASSIGLAGGPRTDTQY
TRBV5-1,ASSLGGRSEETQY
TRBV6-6,ASSPRTGLNGYT
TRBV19,ASSGLTGTPYEQY
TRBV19,ASSNPRGHAGELF
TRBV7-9,ASSSGQGFTEAF
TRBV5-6,ASSSSESRQETQY
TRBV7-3,ASSPGTSGNSYEQY
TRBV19,ASTQEGKNIQY
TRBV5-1,ASSKGQGSSEAF
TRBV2,ASSAADTFTGELF
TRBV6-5,ASSSFGLNTEAF
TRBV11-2,ASSSTGGPDQETQY
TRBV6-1,ASRGQGMRETQY
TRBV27,ASSLNSGLKTQY
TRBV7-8,ASSPGLNEQF
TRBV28,ASSFVGGKDNEQF
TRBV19,ASSQPSVNYEQY
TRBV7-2,ASRKTGINQPQH
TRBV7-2,ASSLVGGEGYT
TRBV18,ASSLGLATWKS
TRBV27,ASSPGLAGLEQY
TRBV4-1,ASSHAYRFGETQY
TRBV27,ASRGYSNQPQH
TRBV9,ASSPRTGTEAF
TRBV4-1,ASSPARGNYGYT
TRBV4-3,ASSQLMDSNYEQY
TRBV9,ASTPSLSSTDTQY
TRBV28,ASSFQFERAQGYT
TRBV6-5,ASRSGSYEQY
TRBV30,AWLLGTSGRHEQF
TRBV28,ASTEDIGWGNIQY